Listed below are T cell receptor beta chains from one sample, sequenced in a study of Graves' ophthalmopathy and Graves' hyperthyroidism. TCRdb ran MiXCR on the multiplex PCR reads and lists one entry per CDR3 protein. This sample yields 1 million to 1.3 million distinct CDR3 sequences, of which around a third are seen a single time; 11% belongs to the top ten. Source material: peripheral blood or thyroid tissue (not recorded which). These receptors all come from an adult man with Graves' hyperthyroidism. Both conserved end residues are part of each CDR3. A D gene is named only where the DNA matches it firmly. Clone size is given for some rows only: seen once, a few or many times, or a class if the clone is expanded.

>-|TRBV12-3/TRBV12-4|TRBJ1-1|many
CASSPGDIRLTEAFF
TGTGCCAGCAGCCCAGGGGACATTCGGTTGACTGAAGCTTTCTTT
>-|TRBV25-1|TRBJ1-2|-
CASSEWEYGYTF
TGTGCCAGCAGTGAATGGGAGTATGGCTACACCTTC
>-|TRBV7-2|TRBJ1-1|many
CATRDARVAFF
TGTGCCACCCGGGACGCCCGAGTAGCTTTCTTT
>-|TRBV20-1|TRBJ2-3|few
CSARIRDARGDTQYF
TGCAGTGCTAGAATTCGGGACGCAAGAGGGGATACGCAGTATTTT
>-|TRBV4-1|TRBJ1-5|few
CASSPGGGSQPQHF
TGCGCCAGCAGCCCGGGGGGGGGCAGTCAGCCCCAGCATTTT
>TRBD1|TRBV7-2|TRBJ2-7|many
CASSFKGDRDYEQYF
TGTGCCAGCAGCTTTAAAGGGGACAGGGACTACGAGCAGTACTTC
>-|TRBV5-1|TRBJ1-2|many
CASSLGQEWDGYTF
TGCGCCAGCAGCTTGGGACAGGAGTGGGATGGCTACACCTTC
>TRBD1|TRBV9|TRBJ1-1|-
CASSAGQVNTEAFF
TGTGCCAGCAGCGCGGGACAGGTCAACACTGAAGCTTTCTTT
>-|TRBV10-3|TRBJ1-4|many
CAIRGPGDEKLFF
TGTGCCATCAGAGGGCCAGGGGATGAAAAACTGTTTTTT
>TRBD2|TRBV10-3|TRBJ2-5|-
CAIRDTSVGASSETQYF
TGTGCCATCAGAGACACTAGCGTTGGGGCTAGCTCCGAGACCCAGTACTTC
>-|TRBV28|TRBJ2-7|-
CASGVGGGEQYF
TGTGCCAGCGGTGTGGGGGGTGGTGAGCAGTACTTC
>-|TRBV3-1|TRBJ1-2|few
CASSQDGGSYGYTF
TGTGCCAGCAGCCAAGATGGCGGGAGCTATGGCTACACCTTC
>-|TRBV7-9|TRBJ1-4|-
CASSPSGEKLFF
TGTGCCAGCAGCCCAAGCGGGGAAAAACTGTTTTTT
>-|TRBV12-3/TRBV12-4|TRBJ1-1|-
CASSLVRDPMNTEAFF
TGTGCCAGCAGTTTGGTGAGGGACCCTATGAACACTGAAGCTTTCTTT
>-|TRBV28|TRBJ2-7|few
CASSNQGLPYEQYF
TGTGCCAGCAGTAATCAGGGACTGCCCTACGAGCAGTACTTC
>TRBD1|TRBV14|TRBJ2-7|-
CASSPRKGTVSYEQYF
TGTGCCAGCAGCCCCAGAAAGGGGACAGTCTCCTACGAGCAGTACTTC
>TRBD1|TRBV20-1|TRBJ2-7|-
CSATGQGGRKEQYF
TGCAGTGCTACGGGACAGGGGGGGAGGAAGGAGCAGTACTTC
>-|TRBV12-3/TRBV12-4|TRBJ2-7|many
CASSITEPPYEQYF
TGTGCCAGCAGCATAACAGAGCCTCCTTACGAGCAGTACTTC
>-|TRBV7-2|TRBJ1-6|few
CASSLAGTRISPLHF
TGTGCCAGCAGCTTAGCTGGGACCAGAATTTCACCCCTCCACTTT
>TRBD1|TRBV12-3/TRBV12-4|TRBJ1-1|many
CASNFQGQKNTEAFF
TGTGCCAGCAATTTCCAGGGACAGAAGAACACTGAAGCTTTCTTT
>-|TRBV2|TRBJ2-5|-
CASSDDGASQETQYF
TGTGCCAGCAGTGACGACGGGGCTAGCCAAGAGACCCAGTACTTC
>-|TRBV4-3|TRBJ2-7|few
CASSQGREVPYEQYF
TGCGCCAGCAGCCAAGGCAGGGAGGTCCCCTACGAGCAGTACTTC
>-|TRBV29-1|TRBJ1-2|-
CSLARNRDVDYGYTF
TGCAGCTTAGCGCGGAACAGGGACGTTGACTATGGCTACACCTTC
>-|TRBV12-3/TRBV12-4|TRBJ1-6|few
CASRTGISYNSPLHF
TGTGCCAGCAGAACAGGAATCTCCTATAATTCACCCCTCCACTTT
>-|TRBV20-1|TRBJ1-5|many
CSARDPGPHQPQHF
TGCAGTGCTAGAGATCCAGGGCCCCATCAGCCCCAGCATTTT
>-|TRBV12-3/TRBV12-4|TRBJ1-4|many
CASSLGANEKLFF
TGTGCCAGCAGTTTAGGGGCTAATGAAAAACTGTTTTTT
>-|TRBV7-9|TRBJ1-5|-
CASSEQDGGQPQHF
TGTGCCAGCAGTGAACAGGACGGCGGACAGCCCCAGCATTTT
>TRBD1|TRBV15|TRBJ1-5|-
CATSGSRGLGQHF
TGTGCCACCAGCGGGAGCAGGGGGCTAGGCCAGCATTTT
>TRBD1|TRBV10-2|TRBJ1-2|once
CASSYRTGTGILYGYTF
TGTGCCAGCAGTTACAGAACCGGGACAGGGATTCTGTATGGCTACACCTTC
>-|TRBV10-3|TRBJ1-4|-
CAISEGQGRREKLFF
TGTGCCATCAGTGAGGGTCAGGGGCGCCGGGAAAAACTGTTTTTT
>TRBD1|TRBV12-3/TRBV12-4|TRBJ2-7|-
CASSLTGGPRGEQYF
TGTGCCAGCAGTCTAACAGGGGGCCCTCGGGGCGAGCAGTACTTC
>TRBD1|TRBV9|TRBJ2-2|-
CASSYRGSTHTGELFF
TGTGCCAGCAGCTACAGGGGGAGTACCCACACCGGGGAGCTGTTTTTT
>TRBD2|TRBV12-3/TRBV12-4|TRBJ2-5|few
CASSWGTSSETQYF
TGTGCCAGCAGTTGGGGGACTAGTTCGGAGACCCAGTACTTC
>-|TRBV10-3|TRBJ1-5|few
CAISDGASNQPQHF
TGTGCCATCAGTGACGGGGCAAGCAATCAGCCCCAGCATTTT
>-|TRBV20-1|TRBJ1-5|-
CSARVRDTSNQPQHF
TGCAGTGCTAGAGTCCGGGACACTAGCAATCAGCCCCAGCATTTT
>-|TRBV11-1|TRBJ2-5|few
CASSLVVGDIQETQYF
TGTGCCAGCAGCTTAGTCGTGGGGGATATCCAAGAGACCCAGTACTTC
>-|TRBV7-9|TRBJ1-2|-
CALLGLNYGYTF
TGTGCCCTTCTGGGGCTAAACTATGGCTACACCTTC
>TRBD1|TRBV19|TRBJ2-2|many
CASQDRVVAGELFF
TGTGCCAGTCAGGACAGGGTGGTGGCCGGGGAGCTGTTTTTT
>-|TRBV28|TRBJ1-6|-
CASSLWHGDGNSPLHF
TGTGCCAGCAGTTTATGGCATGGGGATGGGAATTCACCCCTCCACTTT
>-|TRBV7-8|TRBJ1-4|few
CASSPRRGAGEKLFF
TGTGCCAGCAGCCCCCGCCGGGGCGCGGGCGAAAAACTGTTTTTT
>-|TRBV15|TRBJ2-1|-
CATSRRGPRKAGYEQFF
TGTGCCACCAGCCGCAGGGGGCCCCGTAAAGCGGGATATGAGCAGTTCTTC
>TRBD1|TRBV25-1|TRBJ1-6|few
CACSASGTVNSPLHF
TGTGCCTGCAGTGCATCCGGGACAGTTAATTCACCCCTCCACTTT
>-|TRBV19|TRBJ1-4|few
CASSSEQGSNEKLFF
TGTGCCAGTAGCTCTGAGCAGGGAAGTAATGAAAAACTGTTTTTT
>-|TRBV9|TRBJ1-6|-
CASSVDGEYNSPLHF
TGTGCCAGCAGCGTAGACGGGGAATATAATTCACCCCTCCACTTT
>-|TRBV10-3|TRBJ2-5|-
CAISEAAENTEETQYF
TGTGCCATCAGTGAAGCGGCAGAAAACACTGAAGAGACCCAGTACTTC
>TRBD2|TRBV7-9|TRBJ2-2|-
CASSSGGGLFF
TGTGCCAGCAGCTCCGGCGGGGGGCTGTTTTTT
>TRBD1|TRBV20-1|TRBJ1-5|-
CSATRTGFSNQPQHF
TGCAGTGCCACGAGGACAGGGTTTAGCAATCAGCCCCAGCATTTT
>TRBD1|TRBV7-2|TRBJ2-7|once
CASSIDRDRLYEQYF
TGTGCCAGCAGCATTGACAGGGACAGGCTGTACGAGCAGTACTTC